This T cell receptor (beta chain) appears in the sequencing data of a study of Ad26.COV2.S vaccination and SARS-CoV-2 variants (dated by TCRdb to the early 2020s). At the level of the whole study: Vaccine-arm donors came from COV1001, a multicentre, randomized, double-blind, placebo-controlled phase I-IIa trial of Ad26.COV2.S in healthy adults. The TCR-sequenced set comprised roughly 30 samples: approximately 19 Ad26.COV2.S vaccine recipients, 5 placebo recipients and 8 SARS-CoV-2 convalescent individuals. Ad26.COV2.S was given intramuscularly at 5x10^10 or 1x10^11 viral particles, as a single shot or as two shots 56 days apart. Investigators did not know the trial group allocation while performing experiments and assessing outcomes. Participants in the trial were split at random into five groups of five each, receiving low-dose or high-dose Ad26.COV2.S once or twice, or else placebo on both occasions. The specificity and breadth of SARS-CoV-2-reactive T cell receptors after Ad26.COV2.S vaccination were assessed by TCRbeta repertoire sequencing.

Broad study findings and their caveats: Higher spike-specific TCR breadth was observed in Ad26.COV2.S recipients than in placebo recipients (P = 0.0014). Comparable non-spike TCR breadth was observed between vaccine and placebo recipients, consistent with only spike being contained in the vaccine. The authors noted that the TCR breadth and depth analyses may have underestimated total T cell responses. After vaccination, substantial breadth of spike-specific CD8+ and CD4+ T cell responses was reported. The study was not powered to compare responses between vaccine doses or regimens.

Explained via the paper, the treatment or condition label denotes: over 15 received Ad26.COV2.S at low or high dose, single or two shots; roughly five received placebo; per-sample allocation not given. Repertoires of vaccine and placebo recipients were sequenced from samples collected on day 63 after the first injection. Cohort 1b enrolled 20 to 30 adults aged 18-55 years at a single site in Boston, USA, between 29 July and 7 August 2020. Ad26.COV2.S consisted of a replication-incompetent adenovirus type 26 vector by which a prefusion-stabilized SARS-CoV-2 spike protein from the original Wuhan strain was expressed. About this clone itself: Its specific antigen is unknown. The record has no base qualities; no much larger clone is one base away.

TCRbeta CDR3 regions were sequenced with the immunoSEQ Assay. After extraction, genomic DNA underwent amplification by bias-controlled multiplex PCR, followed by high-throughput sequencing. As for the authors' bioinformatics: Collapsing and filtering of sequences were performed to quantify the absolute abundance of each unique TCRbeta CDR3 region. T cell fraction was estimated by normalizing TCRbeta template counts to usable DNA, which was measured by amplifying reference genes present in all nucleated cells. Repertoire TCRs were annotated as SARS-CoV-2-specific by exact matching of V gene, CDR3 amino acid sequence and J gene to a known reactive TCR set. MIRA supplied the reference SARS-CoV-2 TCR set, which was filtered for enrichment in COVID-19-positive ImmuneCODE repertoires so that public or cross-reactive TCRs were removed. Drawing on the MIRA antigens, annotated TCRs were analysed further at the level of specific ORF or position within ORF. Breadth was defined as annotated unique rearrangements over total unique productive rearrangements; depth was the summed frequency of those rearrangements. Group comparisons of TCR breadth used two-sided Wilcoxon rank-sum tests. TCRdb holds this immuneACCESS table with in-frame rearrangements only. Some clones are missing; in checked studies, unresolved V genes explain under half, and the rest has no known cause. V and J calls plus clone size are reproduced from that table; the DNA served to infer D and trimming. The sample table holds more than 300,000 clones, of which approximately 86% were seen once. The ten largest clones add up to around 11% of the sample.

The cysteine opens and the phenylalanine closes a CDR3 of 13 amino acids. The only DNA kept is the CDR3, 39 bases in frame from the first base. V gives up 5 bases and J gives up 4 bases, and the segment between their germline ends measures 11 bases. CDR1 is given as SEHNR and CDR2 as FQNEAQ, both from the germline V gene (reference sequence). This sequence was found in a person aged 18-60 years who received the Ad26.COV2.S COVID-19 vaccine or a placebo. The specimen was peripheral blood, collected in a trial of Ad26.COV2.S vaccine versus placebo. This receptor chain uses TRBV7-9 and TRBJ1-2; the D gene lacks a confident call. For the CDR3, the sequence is CASSLDGFYGYTF. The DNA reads TGTGCCAGCAGCCTCGACGGTTTCTATGGCTACACCTTC.